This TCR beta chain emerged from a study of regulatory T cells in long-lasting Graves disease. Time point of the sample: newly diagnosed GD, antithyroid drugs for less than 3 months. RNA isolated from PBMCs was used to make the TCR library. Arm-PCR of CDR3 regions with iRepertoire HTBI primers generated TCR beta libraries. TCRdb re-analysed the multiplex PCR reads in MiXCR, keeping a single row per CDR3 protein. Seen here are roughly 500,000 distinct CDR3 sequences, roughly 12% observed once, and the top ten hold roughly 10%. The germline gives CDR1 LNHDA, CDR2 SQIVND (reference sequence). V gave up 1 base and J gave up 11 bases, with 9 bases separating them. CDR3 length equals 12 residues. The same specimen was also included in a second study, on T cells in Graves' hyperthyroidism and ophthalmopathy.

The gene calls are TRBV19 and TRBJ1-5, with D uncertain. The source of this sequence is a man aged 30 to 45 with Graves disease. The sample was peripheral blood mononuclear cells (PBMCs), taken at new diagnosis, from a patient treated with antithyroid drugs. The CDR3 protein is CASSIGGLSQHF. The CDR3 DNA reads TGTGCCAGTAGTATAGGGGGTTTGTCCCAGCATTTT.